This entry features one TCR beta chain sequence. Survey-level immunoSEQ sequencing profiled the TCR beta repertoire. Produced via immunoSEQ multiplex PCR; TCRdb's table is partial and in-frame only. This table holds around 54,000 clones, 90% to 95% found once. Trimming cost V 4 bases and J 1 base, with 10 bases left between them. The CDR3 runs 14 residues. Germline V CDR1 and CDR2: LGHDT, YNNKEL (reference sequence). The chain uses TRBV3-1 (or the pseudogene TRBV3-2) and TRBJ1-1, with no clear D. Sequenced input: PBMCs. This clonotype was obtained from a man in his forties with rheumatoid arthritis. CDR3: CASSPLWGNTEAFF. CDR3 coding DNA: TGTGCCAGCAGCCCCCTTTGGGGGAACACTGAAGCTTTCTTT.